This T cell receptor beta chain originates from a study of blood T cell repertoires in COVID-19. Study at large: Nucleic acid was either cDNA or gDNA, and it came from T cells, B-cell-depleted T cells, or PBMCs.

TCRdb's table, derived via immunoSEQ multiplex PCR, lists solely in-frame clones and lacks some. The table has roughly 160,000 clones, more than 70% seen once. Germline CDR1 MNHEY, CDR2 SVGAGI. The CDR3 contains 13 residues. Trimming removed 6 bases at V and 5 bases at J, with 13 bases between. In the case of this clone: This CDR3 is also generated by other DNA sequences in the sample.

Sequencing was done on a sample of peripheral blood. This receptor was obtained from a man in his fifties who had recovered from COVID-19. The rearrangement uses TRBV6-5 and TRBJ1-2; possibly TRBD1 for D (6 bases). The CDR3 DNA sequence: TGTGCCAGCAGACCCACAGGGAATTATGGCTACACCTTC. Protein: CASRPTGNYGYTF.